Sequencing of this TCR beta chain was carried out in a study of cytomegalovirus exposure and HLA in healthy donors. The CDR3 extends over 13 amino acids. V gave up 6 bases and J gave up 2 bases; unmatched junction bases: 2. Germline-derived CDR1 and CDR2 are MRHNA and SNTAGT. A multiplex PCR was run with 60 Vbeta primers and 13 Jbeta primers. Only in-frame clones appear in the TCRdb table, and some are missing; sequencing was by immunoSEQ multiplex PCR. The record lists approximately 180,000 clones, of which the ten most abundant hold approximately 6.9%. The source of this sequence is a man aged 25-40 years in good health and CMV-seronegative. The sequenced sample consisted of PBMCs. The chain joins TRBV6-4 to TRBJ1-2; TRBD1 matches at 8 bases. The CDR3 DNA is TGTGCCAGCAGCCGGACAGGGAACTATGGCTACACCTTC. Translated, it gives CASSRTGNYGYTF.